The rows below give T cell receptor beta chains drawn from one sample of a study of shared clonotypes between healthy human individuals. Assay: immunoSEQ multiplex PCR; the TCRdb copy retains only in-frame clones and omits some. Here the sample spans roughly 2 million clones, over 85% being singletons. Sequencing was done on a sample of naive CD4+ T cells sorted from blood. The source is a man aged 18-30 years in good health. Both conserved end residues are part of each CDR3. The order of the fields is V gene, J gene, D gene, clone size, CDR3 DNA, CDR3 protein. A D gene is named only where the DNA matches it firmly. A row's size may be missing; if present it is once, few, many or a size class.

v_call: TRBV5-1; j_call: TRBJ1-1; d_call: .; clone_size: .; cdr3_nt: TGCGCCAGCAGTTTCACAGGGAGGGGAACTGAAGCTTTCTTT; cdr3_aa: CASSFTGRGTEAFF
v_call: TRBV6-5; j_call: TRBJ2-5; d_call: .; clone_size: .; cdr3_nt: TGTGCCAGCTACCGACACCCCCAAGAGACCCAGTACTTC; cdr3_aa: CASYRHPQETQYF
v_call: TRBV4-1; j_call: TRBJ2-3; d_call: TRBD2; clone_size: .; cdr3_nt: TGCGCCAGCACCGGTCGGGTAGCGGGGGTAGATACGCAGTATTTT; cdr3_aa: CASTGRVAGVDTQYF
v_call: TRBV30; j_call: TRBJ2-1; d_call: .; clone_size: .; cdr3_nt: TGTGCCTGGAGTGGGGGCCCAGCCGTCTACAATGAGCAGTTCTTC; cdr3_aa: CAWSGGPAVYNEQFF
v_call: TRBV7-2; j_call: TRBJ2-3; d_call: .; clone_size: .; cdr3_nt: TGTGCCAGCAGCCGCCCGGAGAGCACAGATACGCAGTATTTT; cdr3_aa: CASSRPESTDTQYF
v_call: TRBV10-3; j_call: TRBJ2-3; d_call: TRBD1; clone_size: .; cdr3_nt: TGTGCCATCAGTGAGTACGGGACAGGGGCAGGAGATACGCAGTATTTT; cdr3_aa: CAISEYGTGAGDTQYF
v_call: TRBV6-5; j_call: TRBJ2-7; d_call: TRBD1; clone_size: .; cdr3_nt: TGTGCCAGCAGTCCCGGACAGGGGACGGGAGAGCAGTACTTC; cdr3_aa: CASSPGQGTGEQYF
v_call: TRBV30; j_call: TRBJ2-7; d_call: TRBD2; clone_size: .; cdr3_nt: TGTGCCTGGAGCTCAGGAGCTAGCGGGTTTGCCTACGAGCAGTACTTC; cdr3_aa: CAWSSGASGFAYEQYF
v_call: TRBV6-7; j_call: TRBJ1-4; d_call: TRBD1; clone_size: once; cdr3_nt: TGTGCCATCCACCCGACAGGGTCTAATGAAAAACTGTTTTTT; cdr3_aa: CAIHPTGSNEKLFF
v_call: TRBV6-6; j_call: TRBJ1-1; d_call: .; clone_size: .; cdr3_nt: TGTGCCAGCAGTAACGTGAGGGACGTCAACACTGAAGCTTTCTTT; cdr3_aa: CASSNVRDVNTEAFF
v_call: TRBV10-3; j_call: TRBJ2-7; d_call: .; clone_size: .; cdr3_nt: TGTGCCATCAGTGAAGGGACACTCTCCTACGAGCAGTACTTC; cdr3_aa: CAISEGTLSYEQYF
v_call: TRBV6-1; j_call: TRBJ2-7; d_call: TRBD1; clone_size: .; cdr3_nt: TGTGCCAGCAGTCCCTGGGACAGATTTTACGAGCAGTACTTC; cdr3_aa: CASSPWDRFYEQYF
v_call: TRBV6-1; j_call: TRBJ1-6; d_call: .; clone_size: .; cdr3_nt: TGTGCCAGCAGTGAAAAGCTCAAGGGATGGTCCTATAATTCACCCCTCCACTTT; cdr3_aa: CASSEKLKGWSYNSPLHF
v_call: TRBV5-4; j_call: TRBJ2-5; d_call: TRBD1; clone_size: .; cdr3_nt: TGTGCCAGCAGCCTTGGGACAGCTCAAGAGACCCAGTACTTC; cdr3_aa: CASSLGTAQETQYF
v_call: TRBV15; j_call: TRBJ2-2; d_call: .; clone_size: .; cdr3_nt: TGTGCCACCAGCAAAACAGCTGGCGCCGGGGAGCTGTTTTTT; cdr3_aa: CATSKTAGAGELFF
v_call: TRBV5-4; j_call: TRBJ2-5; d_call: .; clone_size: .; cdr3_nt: TGTGCCAGCAGCTTACGCCTCGCAGAGACCCAGTACTTC; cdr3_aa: CASSLRLAETQYF
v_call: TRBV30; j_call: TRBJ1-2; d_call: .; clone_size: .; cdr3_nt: TGTGCCTGGAGTGTAATAGACTATGGCTACACCTTC; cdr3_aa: CAWSVIDYGYTF